Listed below are T cell receptor beta chains from one sample, sequenced in a study of T-cell memory formation after mild COVID-19. TCRdb processed the 5' RACE reads anew with MiXCR; each CDR3 protein has one entry. The sample yields fewer than 250,000 distinct CDR3 sequences, around 27% seen once. Sequencing input: PBMCs or a T cell subset sorted from them (not recorded which). Every receptor here comes from an adult woman who had mild COVID-19 (a few samples of this study predate the infection). Cell type and time point are not known. The CDR3 runs from the conserved cysteine through the conserved F or W.

J gene: TRBJ1-5
V gene: TRBV30
CDR3 protein: CAWSARSNQPQHF

J gene: TRBJ2-7
V gene: TRBV27
CDR3 protein: CASSFPLYEQYF

J gene: TRBJ2-7
V gene: TRBV20-1
CDR3 protein: CSARGGPTRIEQYF

J gene: TRBJ2-3
V gene: TRBV6-4
CDR3 protein: CASSDGGGSTDTQYF

J gene: TRBJ2-3
V gene: TRBV9
CDR3 protein: CASSVSTSTDTQYF

J gene: TRBJ1-1
V gene: TRBV10-3
CDR3 protein: CAISESGQTEAFF

J gene: TRBJ2-3
V gene: TRBV28
CDR3 protein: CASSWVYTDTQYF

J gene: TRBJ2-2
V gene: TRBV15
CDR3 protein: CATSRDIGGELFF

J gene: TRBJ2-1
V gene: TRBV12-3/TRBV12-4
CDR3 protein: CASSPPPIYNEQFF

J gene: TRBJ2-7
V gene: TRBV7-6
CDR3 protein: CASSLALWRGSSYEQYF

J gene: TRBJ2-2
V gene: TRBV20-1
CDR3 protein: CSARDLLSGGFGELFF

J gene: TRBJ2-7
V gene: TRBV7-6
CDR3 protein: CASSLASLAGPGEQYF

J gene: TRBJ2-7
V gene: TRBV6-2/TRBV6-3
CDR3 protein: CASRNIPTVRDEQYF

J gene: TRBJ1-2
V gene: TRBV7-2
CDR3 protein: CASSLRGDVYGYTF

J gene: TRBJ1-1
V gene: TRBV14
CDR3 protein: CASSPRQGHTEAFF

J gene: TRBJ2-2
V gene: TRBV20-1
CDR3 protein: CSAIGWGGRNTGELFF

J gene: TRBJ2-3
V gene: TRBV7-9
CDR3 protein: CASSVLRDTPNPTDTQYF

J gene: TRBJ1-5
V gene: TRBV30
CDR3 protein: CAWSRGQGGSPQHF

J gene: TRBJ2-3
V gene: TRBV7-2
CDR3 protein: CASSLVRSSTDTQYF

J gene: TRBJ1-5
V gene: TRBV2
CDR3 protein: CASSDPAQGLGNQPQHF